Following are 8 T cell receptor beta chains from one sample sequenced in a study of T cells in Graves' hyperthyroidism and ophthalmopathy. Template material for amplifying TCR beta CDR3 regions consisted of RNA transcripts. TCR CDR3 underwent first-round RT-PCR with the HTBI primer set. TCRdb redid the calling of the multiplex PCR reads with MiXCR, one entry per CDR3 protein. The table shows 530,000 or so distinct CDR3 sequences, with roughly 25% occurring only once. Sequencing input: blood. The receptor source for this set is a woman between 25 and 40 years old with Graves' ophthalmopathy.

The CDR3 is CASSPYGENTEAFF. CDR3 DNA: TGTGCCAGCAGCCCCTATGGCGAGAACACTGAAGCTTTCTTT. The rearrangement joins TRBV12-3 or TRBV12-4 to TRBJ1-1; the D is unclear. V lost 6 bases and J lost 1, with 12 bases in between. This CDR3 spans 14 amino acids.

In its sample, this clonotype was seen many times. This chain uses TRBV6-4 with TRBJ2-2; D is ambiguous. The CDR3 is 13 amino acids. Germline values: CDR1 MRHNA, CDR2 SNTAGT. Trimming took 2 bases from V and 7 from J, leaving 8 bases between them. CDR3 residues: CASSDEPYGELFF. In nucleotides, the CDR3 is TGTGCCAGCAGTGACGAGCCATACGGGGAGCTGTTTTTT.

This clonotype has ten or more counts. V and J are TRBV2 and TRBJ1-5; maybe TRBD1 (5 bases). The CDR3 spans 12 residues. V lost 5 bases, J lost 10 bases, and 12 bases lay in between. Germline values: CDR1 SNHLY, CDR2 FYNNEI. DNA for the CDR3: TGTGCCAGCAGTCTTACTCAGGGACCCCAGCATTTT. It is translated as CASSLTQGPQHF.

This clonotype was recorded many times. The V gene is TRBV10-2, the J gene TRBJ1-1, with D tentatively TRBD1 (6 bases). The CDR3 has 15 residues. Trimming removed 0 bases from V and 3 bases from J, with 11 bases in between. The germline CDR1 and CDR2 sequences are WSHSY and SAAADI. CDR3 sequence reads: CASSESRGEYTEAFF. The CDR3 bases are TGCGCCAGCAGTGAGTCAAGGGGGGAATACACTGAAGCTTTCTTT.

At least ten counts were recorded for this clonotype. The chain combines TRBV6-5 with TRBJ1-1; the D gene is possibly TRBD1 (5 bases). Germline V lookup: CDR1 MNHEY, CDR2 SVGAGI. The CDR3 is made up of 13 amino acids. Trimming took off 6 bases at V and 5 bases at J, with 13 bases between the two ends. For the CDR3, the DNA is TGTGCCAGCAGCCCAATGCGGGGGACTGAAGCTTTCTTT. Encoded protein: CASSPMRGTEAFF.

This clonotype occurred a few times. CDR3: CASSFLNRGNTIYF. The CDR3 DNA reads TGTGCCAGCAGTTTTCTAAACAGGGGGAACACCATATATTTT. The V gene is TRBV12-3 or TRBV12-4, the J gene TRBJ1-3; 8 positions agree with TRBD1. The CDR3 loop spans 14 amino acids. With V trimmed by 3 bases and J by 7 bases, 5 bases remained unmatched.

This clonotype was detected ten times or more. V usage is TRBV24-1 and J usage is TRBJ2-5; TRBD1 aligns across 9 bases. The germline gives CDR1 KGHDR, CDR2 SFDVKD. This CDR3 contains 12 residues. J lost 7 bases, V lost 12 bases, and 8 bases had no gene match. The DNA for the CDR3 is TGTGCCGCCCGGGACAGGGTGGGGACCCAGTACTTC. This codes for CAARDRVGTQYF.

The rearrangement links TRBV7-2 to TRBJ1-1; no definite D call. The germline V gene has CDR1 SGHTA and CDR2 FQGNSA. Trimming stripped 6 bases from V and 6 bases from J, with 17 bases between. The CDR3 is 14 residues long. This chain's CDR3 is CASRPRVGSSEAFF. DNA for the CDR3: TGTGCCAGCAGACCCCGGGTGGGGAGCTCTGAAGCTTTCTTT.